Presented here are 18 T cell receptor beta chains from one specimen sequenced in a study of T cell responses to AZD1222 COVID-19 vaccine. The method was immunoSEQ multiplex PCR; TCRdb's version includes in-frame clones alone and lacks a portion of them. The sample comprises some 120,000 clones, roughly 91% of which are singletons, and around 10% rests with the top ten. The sample here was peripheral blood, taken on day 0 of MenACWY control vaccination. Every receptor here comes from an adult in good health.

This clone was seen only once. The chain couples TRBV19 to TRBJ2-4; TRBD2 matches at 7 bases. This CDR3 comprises 13 residues. CDR1 is LNHDA, CDR2 SQIVND, per germline (reference sequence). The trim removed 0 bases at V and 7 bases at J, leaving 0 bases unmatched. The CDR3 protein is CASSIEGGNIQYF. The CDR3 DNA reads as TGTGCCAGTAGTATAGAGGGGGGGAACATTCAGTACTTC.

The chain carries TRBV12-2 and TRBJ2-7; the table's D call TRBD2 went unverified against the DNA. TRBV12-2 is deemed a pseudogene. The CDR3 runs 17 residues. The CDR3 is CASRLGLAGGLSYEQYF. Written as DNA, the CDR3 is TGTGCAAGTCGCCTCGGACTAGCGGGAGGGTTGTCCTACGAGCAGTACTTC.

The chain carries TRBV5-7 and TRBJ2-1; 7 bases map to TRBD2. TRBV5-7 is annotated as an ORF whose role is uncertain. Germline trimming cut 4 bases from V and 15 bases from J; bases unmatched to any gene: 7. This CDR3 comprises 11 residues. The CDR3 DNA is TGTGCCAGCAGCATGCCGGGACTACCGTTCTTC. Its translation: CASSMPGLPFF.

This chain joins TRBV11-3 and TRBJ1-2; possible D gene TRBD1, 5 bases. This CDR3 is 15 amino acids long. V was pared by 2 bases and J by 4 bases, with 14 bases between. Germline loops: CDR1 SGHNT, CDR2 YENEEA. The CDR3 region has the DNA TGTGCCAGCAGCTTATCCAGGGTCGGATTCTATGGCTACACCTTC. It translates to CASSLSRVGFYGYTF.

The chain has TRBV13 and TRBJ1-2; 11 nucleotides agree with TRBD1. The CDR3 totals 14 residues. The germline V gene encodes CDR1 PRHDT and CDR2 FYEKMQ (reference sequence). The junction had 4 bases not matched to a gene; V was cut back by 5 bases and J by 5 bases. CDR3 DNA sequence: TGTGCCAGCAGCACCCGGGACAGGGGGTATGGCTACACCTTC. It is translated as CASSTRDRGYGYTF.

This clone occurred a few times. V and J are TRBV7-4 and TRBJ2-5; 7 nucleotides align to TRBD2. The CDR3 has 14 residues. Germline V gene lookup returns CDR1 SGHVT and CDR2 SQSDAQ. Trimming at V came to 5 bases and at J to 2 bases, leaving 5 bases not matched to a gene. CDR3 amino acids: CASSPMGGQETQYF. The CDR3 DNA is TGTGCCAGCAGCCCGATGGGGGGGCAAGAGACCCAGTACTTC.

V is TRBV12-3 or TRBV12-4 and J is TRBJ1-1; no definite D call. This CDR3 contains 13 residues. V was pared by 5 bases and J by 0 bases, with 7 bases between. The CDR3 DNA reads TGTGCCAGCAGTCCGCAAGTGAACACTGAAGCTTTCTTT. It translates to CASSPQVNTEAFF.

This chain joins TRBV6-4 and TRBJ2-1, with D unresolved. Germline values: CDR1 MRHNA, CDR2 SNTAGT. This CDR3 comprises 15 residues. Trimming shortened V by 0 bases and J by 7 bases, and 13 bases separated the two germline ends. The CDR3 here is CASSDSADGSNEQFF. DNA for the CDR3: TGTGCCAGCAGTGACTCGGCGGACGGTTCAAATGAGCAGTTCTTC.

This clone was observed once. The chain has TRBV6-6 and TRBJ1-3; D is uncertain. This CDR3 is 14 amino acids long. V was trimmed by 0 bases and J by 2 bases, leaving 5 bases between them. Germline-derived CDR1 and CDR2 are MNHNY and SVGAGI (reference sequence). CDR3 DNA: TGTGCCAGCAGTTACTCTGGCGCTGGAAACACCATATATTTT. This gives the protein CASSYSGAGNTIYF.

V is TRBV7-2 and J is TRBJ1-4; D unclear. Looked up from germline, CDR1 is SGHTA and CDR2 is FQGNSA. This CDR3 comprises 15 residues. Trimming took 2 bases from V and 7 from J, leaving 14 bases between them. The CDR3 bases are TGTGCCAGCAGCTTATCTGGTTTTAGGAGTGAAAAACTGTTTTTT. As protein: CASSLSGFRSEKLFF.

The chain carries TRBV5-4 and TRBJ1-1; tentative D call: TRBD1 (6 bases). The CDR3 totals 13 residues. Between the trimmed V and J ends, which lost 0 bases and 4 bases, there was a span of 7 bases. Germline CDR1 and CDR2: SGHNT and YYREEE (reference sequence). CDR3: CASSLAGVTEAFF. CDR3 coding DNA: TGTGCCAGCAGCTTGGCAGGGGTCACTGAAGCTTTCTTT.

CDR3 residues: CASSRIAGFEAFF. Here the CDR3 DNA reads TGTGCCAGCAGCCGGATAGCTGGATTTGAAGCTTTCTTT. The chain couples TRBV11-3 to TRBJ1-1; D unresolved. Germline CDR1 reads SGHNT; CDR2 reads YENEEA. This CDR3 has 13 amino acids. Trimming removed 5 bases at V and 7 bases at J, with 14 bases between.

The chain's CDR3 is CASSQNSLAGGWDTQYF. CDR3 in DNA: TGCGCCAGCAGCCAAAATAGCCTAGCGGGAGGGTGGGATACGCAGTATTTT. J is TRBJ2-3 and V is TRBV4-3, with TRBD2 matching 12 bases. V was clipped by 2 bases and J by 6 bases; unmatched bases: 9. The CDR3 extends over 17 amino acids. The V gene's germline CDR1 is LGHNA and CDR2 YSLEER.

This clone was seen only once. The J gene is TRBJ2-7, the V gene TRBV6-2 or TRBV6-3; 9 positions match TRBD1. J lost 5 bases, V lost 2 bases, and 13 bases had no gene match. The CDR3 has 17 amino acids. Per the germline V gene, CDR1 is MNHEY and CDR2 is SVGEGT. CDR3 loop: CASSYATDRGGSHEQYF. The DNA for the CDR3 is TGTGCCAGCAGTTACGCCACAGACAGGGGGGGTAGCCACGAGCAGTACTTC.

The chain has TRBV9 and TRBJ1-2; D remains unclear. This CDR3 spans 12 amino acids. The ends were cut back, 0 bases at V and 3 bases at J, with 3 bases in the middle. Germline lookup yields CDR1 SGDLS and CDR2 YYNGEE. CDR3 protein: CASSVGDYGYTF. Here the CDR3 DNA reads TGTGCCAGCAGCGTAGGGGACTATGGCTACACCTTC.

V and J are TRBV3-1 (or the pseudogene TRBV3-2) and TRBJ2-5, with 7 bases that match TRBD2. Germline V gene data show CDR1 as LGHDT and CDR2 as YNNKEL (reference sequence). Trimming at V came to 1 base and at J to 4 bases, leaving 6 bases not matched to a gene. The CDR3 length is 15 residues. Here the CDR3 reads CASSQVYGEGETQYF. CDR3 bases: TGTGCCAGCAGCCAAGTGTACGGGGAGGGAGAGACCCAGTACTTC.

This clone occurred once. The V call is TRBV11-3, the J call TRBJ2-1; tentative D call: TRBD1 (6 bases). V was shortened by 5 bases and J by 6 bases, with 11 bases between the two germline ends. CDR3 size: 13 residues. Germline V gene data show CDR1 as SGHNT and CDR2 as YENEEA. CDR3 amino acids: CASSKGQSNEQFF. DNA of the CDR3: TGTGCCAGCAGCAAAGGACAGAGCAATGAGCAGTTCTTC.

V and J are TRBV24-1 and TRBJ2-3; perhaps TRBD1 as D (5 bases). Trimming cost V 4 bases and J 0 bases, with 16 bases left between them. Germline CDR1 KGHDR, CDR2 SFDVKD. The CDR3 contains 17 residues. The CDR3, as DNA: TGTGCCACCAGTGACCCAGGGAACAGTGCTAGCACAGATACGCAGTATTTT. It yields the protein CATSDPGNSASTDTQYF.